This T cell receptor (beta chain) was recovered during a study of T cell responses to AZD1222 COVID-19 vaccine. The data were produced by immunoSEQ multiplex PCR, yet TCRdb's version contains in-frame clones alone and is incomplete. Counted here are over 120,000 clones, 89% occurring once; the ten biggest clones make up under 2%. Looked up from germline, CDR1 is LNHDA and CDR2 is SQIVND (reference sequence). The CDR3 has 14 amino acids. V gave up 6 bases and J gave up 2 bases; unmatched junction bases: 6. Points from the study as a whole: Repertoires were collected only later (after the peak T cell response had occurred). With two AZD1222 doses given, Spike-specific TCR breadth and depth both rose.

This clone was detected only once. Its antigen remains unidentified. This TCR derives from an adult who received the AZD1222 COVID-19 vaccine. The V call is TRBV19, the J call TRBJ1-1; 7 positions match TRBD1. Source: peripheral blood, taken 28 days after the second AZD1222 dose. The DNA of the CDR3 is TGTGCCAGTAGCCTGACAGGGTTCAACACTGAAGCTTTCTTT. This gives the protein CASSLTGFNTEAFF. Based on the CDR3 plus reference TRBV19 and TRBJ1-1, the full variable domain is DGGITQSPKYLFRKEGQNVTLSCEQNLNHDAMYWYRQDPGQGLRLIYYSQIVNDFQKGDIAEGYSVSREKKESFPLTVTSAQKNPTAFYLCASSLTGFNTEAFFGQGTRLTVV.